This T cell receptor beta chain appears in the sequencing data of a study of T cell repertoires in cytomegalovirus infection. Study conclusions and caveats: The response measured ex vivo was dominated by TCR beta clonotypes (HLA-C-restricted and CMV-specific).

The germline V gene has CDR1 MNHEY and CDR2 SMNVEV (reference sequence). Trimming shortened V by 6 bases and J by 13 bases, and 21 bases separated the two germline ends. The CDR3 consists of 13 residues. TCRdb processed the reads anew with MiXCR; each CDR3 protein has one entry. The data contain 65,000 to 95,000 distinct CDR3 sequences, roughly 3.5% of them singletons. This clonotype was seen many times. Antigen unknown. Material: PBMCs. The clonotype comes from a human donor in good health (CMV status not recorded). Some clones in this sample may be carry-over from other donors' samples. The chain employs TRBV27 and TRBJ1-2, with a possible D match to TRBD1 (5 bases). Here the CDR3 reads CASSPDSSWALTF. In DNA, the CDR3 is TGTGCCAGCAGCCCCGACAGCTCATGGGCTCTCACCTTC.